Shown below are 3 T cell receptor beta chains from a single sample sequenced in a study of cytomegalovirus exposure and HLA in healthy donors. This PCR relied on a set of 60 Vbeta primers and 13 Jbeta primers. Measured with immunoSEQ multiplex PCR; TCRdb has only the in-frame clones, and not every one. The sample lists 110,000 or so clones; around 73% were seen once. The sample consisted of PBMCs. These receptors were taken from a woman aged 25 to 39 in good health and CMV-seropositive.

The chain carries TRBV18 and TRBJ2-7; D is perhaps TRBD1 (5 bases). The CDR3 has 15 amino acids. Germline lookup yields CDR1 KGHSH and CDR2 LQKENI. V dropped 0 bases and J dropped 3 bases, with 12 bases sitting between them. CDR3 in amino acids: CASSPPQGRSYEQYF. The DNA of the CDR3 is TGTGCCAGCTCACCACCTCAGGGTAGGAGCTACGAGCAGTACTTC.

CDR3 in DNA: TGTGCCAGCAGCGTAGCTCACGGTAGCGGGGGACCTAACTCCTACAATGAGCAGTTCTTC. Its translation is CASSVAHGSGGPNSYNEQFF. V gene TRBV9 combines with J gene TRBJ2-1; 9 bases line up with TRBD2. V lost 0 bases and J lost 0; bases outside the gene matches: 13. CDR3 length equals 20 residues. Germline V lookup: CDR1 SGDLS, CDR2 YYNGEE.

The V and J genes are TRBV4-1 and TRBJ1-6; 7 bases agree with TRBD1. Germline V gene sequence: CDR1 MGHRA, CDR2 YSYEKL. The CDR3 extends over 16 amino acids. V dropped 1 base and J dropped 9; count of bases not matched to a gene: 9. The DNA for the CDR3 is TGCGCCAGCAGCCAAGCGGACAGGATTTTTCTTTCACCCCTCCACTTT. Protein product: CASSQADRIFLSPLHF.